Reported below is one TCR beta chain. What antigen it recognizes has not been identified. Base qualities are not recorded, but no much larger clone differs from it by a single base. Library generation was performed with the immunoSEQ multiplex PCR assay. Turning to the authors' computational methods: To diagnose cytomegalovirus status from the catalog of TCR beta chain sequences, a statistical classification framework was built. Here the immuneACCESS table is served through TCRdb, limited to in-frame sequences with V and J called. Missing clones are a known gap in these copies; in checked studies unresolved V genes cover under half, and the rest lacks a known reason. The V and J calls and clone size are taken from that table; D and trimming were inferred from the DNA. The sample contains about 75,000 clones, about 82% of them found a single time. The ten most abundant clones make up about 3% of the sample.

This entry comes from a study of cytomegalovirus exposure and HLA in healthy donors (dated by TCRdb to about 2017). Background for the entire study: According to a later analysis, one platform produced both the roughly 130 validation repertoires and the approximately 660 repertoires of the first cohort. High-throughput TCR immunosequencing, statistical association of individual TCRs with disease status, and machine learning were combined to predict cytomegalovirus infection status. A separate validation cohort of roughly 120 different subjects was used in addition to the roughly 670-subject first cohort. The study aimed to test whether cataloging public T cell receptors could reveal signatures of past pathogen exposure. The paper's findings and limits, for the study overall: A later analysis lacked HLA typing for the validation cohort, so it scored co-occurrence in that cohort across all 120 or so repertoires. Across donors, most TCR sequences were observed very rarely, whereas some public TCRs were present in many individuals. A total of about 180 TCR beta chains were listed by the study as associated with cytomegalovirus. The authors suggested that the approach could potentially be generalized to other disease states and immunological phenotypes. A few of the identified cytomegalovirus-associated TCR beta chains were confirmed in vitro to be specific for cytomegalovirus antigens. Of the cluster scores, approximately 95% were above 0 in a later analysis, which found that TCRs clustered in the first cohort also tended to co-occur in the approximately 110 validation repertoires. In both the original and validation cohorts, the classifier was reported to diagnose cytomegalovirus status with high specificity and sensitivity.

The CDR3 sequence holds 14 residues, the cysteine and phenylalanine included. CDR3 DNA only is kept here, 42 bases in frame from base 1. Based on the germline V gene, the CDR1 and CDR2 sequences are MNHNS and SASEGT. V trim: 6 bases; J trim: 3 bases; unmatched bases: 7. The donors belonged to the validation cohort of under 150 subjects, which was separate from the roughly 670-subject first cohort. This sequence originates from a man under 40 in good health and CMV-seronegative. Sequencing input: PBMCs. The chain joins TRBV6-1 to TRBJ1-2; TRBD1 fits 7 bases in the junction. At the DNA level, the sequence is TGTGCCAGCAGCACACTACAGGGGTACTATGGCTACACCTTC. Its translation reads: CASSTLQGYYGYTF.